The present T cell receptor beta chain was sequenced within a study of CD8+CD57+ T cells in acquired aplastic anemia. All patients picked for sequencing had shown, by flow cytometry, an expansion of CD8+CD57+ cells. A few counts support this clonotype. Researchers used genomic DNA as the template to profile TCR beta VDJ and CDR3. A single record per CDR3 protein comes from TCRdb applying MiXCR to the reads. This sample yields hundreds of thousands of distinct CDR3 sequences, of which roughly 34% are seen a single time; 0.75% to 0.95% belongs to the top ten. The sequenced sample was sorted CD4+, CD8+, or CD8+CD57+ T cells (not recorded which) from PBMCs. The receptor comes from a human donor with aplastic anemia.

CDR3 DNA sequence: TGTGCCACCAGTGATCCCGATCCCGCCGGTCGCTCCTACAATGAGCAGTTCTTC. The encoded protein is CATSDPDPAGRSYNEQFF. The chain couples TRBV24-1 to TRBJ2-1; D is unclear. Looked up from germline, CDR1 is KGHDR and CDR2 is SFDVKD. CDR3 length: 18 amino acids. The ends were cut back, 3 bases at V and 0 bases at J, with 17 bases in the middle.